This record covers a single T cell receptor (beta chain). Its antigen is currently not known. No base quality values were provided; no much bigger clone lies one nucleotide off. This sample stems from a study of T cells in Graves' hyperthyroidism and ophthalmopathy (dated by TCRdb to the late 2010s). General notes on the study: Peripheral blood was collected at initial diagnosis, before any treatment. A discovery cohort of around 98 patients, 43 with Graves' ophthalmopathy and about 58 with stable Graves' hyperthyroidism, was used to find distinguishing TCR V-J signatures. Whether ophthalmopathy could be predicted prospectively was tested in an independent validation cohort made up of 18 hyperthyroidism patients plus 17 patients who later progressed to ophthalmopathy. The 95 to 100 discovery patients were divided at random into training and test sets in a 7:3 ratio. Thyroid tissue and blood T-cell repertoires from six Graves' hyperthyroidism patients were also compared in the study. Following sampling, methimazole starting at 30 mg daily was given to hyperthyroidism patients, and high-dose intravenous methylprednisolone was given to ophthalmopathy patients. The paper describes TCR Vbeta CDR3 sequencing of fewer than 150 peripheral blood samples, made up of some 40 ophthalmopathy patients, 70 to 75 hyperthyroidism patients and some 17 progressor patients. The study at large found these results: Sample size was not statistically predetermined, and blinding of investigators to group allocation was not performed. Blood samples also contained most of the expanded thyroid clonotypes (frequency above 0.001), which suggests that blood repertoires may reflect thyroid immune responses. In validation, the model predicted progression to ophthalmopathy a median of about 6.8 months before onset, with about 71% sensitivity and 72.22% specificity. Ophthalmopathy was separated from stable hyperthyroidism by a 13 V-J signature model, with around 90% sensitivity and approximately 84% specificity obtained in cross-validation and 80%/75% obtained in testing.

Hyperthyroidism patients were newly diagnosed, with disease duration under 2 months, and aged 18 to 65 years. Exclusion was applied to patients with uncontrolled infections, other autoimmune diseases, pregnancy or lactation. Diagnoses were based on clinical symptoms, serum thyroxine and TRAb, thyroid ultrasound and orbital computed tomography. Blood from progressor patients was collected at the time of first diagnosis with hyperthyroidism, before any ophthalmopathy symptoms had appeared. PBMCs were separated from about 10 ml of fresh peripheral blood using Ficoll-Paque density gradient centrifugation. Patients classed as progressors first received a Graves' hyperthyroidism diagnosis and then went on to develop ophthalmopathy during follow-up. Total RNA was extracted using Trizol reagent, and RNA quality was assessed on an Agilent 2100 Bioanalyzer. The TCR beta CDR3 regions were amplified from RNA transcripts. The first round of RT-PCR for the TCR CDR3 was performed with the HTBI primer set and the Qiagen OneStep RT-PCR kit. A second multiplex PCR round built the libraries, followed by size selection and purification. Libraries were sequenced paired-end with 100 bp reads on an Illumina HiSeq2000. On the study's bioinformatics: SOAPnuke was used to process the raw data, with reads discarded if the reads contained adapters or uncalled bases, had a mean Phred below 15, or lacked an exact constant-primer or identifier match. High-quality paired reads were merged using COPE v1.2.5, and each unique nucleotide sequence was defined as a clonotype. Clonotypes were aligned to IMGT TRBV, TRBD and TRBJ reference segments using MiTCR v1.1. Only V-J combinations with frequency above 0.0001, covering 99% to 99.2% of repertoires, were analysed. A TCS score was defined as the ratio between F50 (clonal expansion) and ExV (chaos), using BLOSUM62-based TCRdist between CDR3 peptides within each V-J. Welch's t-statistics and random forest reduced around 520 V-J features to roughly 13, which were used in a naive Bayes classifier (R e1071). The raw public reads went through TCRdb reprocessing: fastp at Q25, MiXCR clone calling, in-frame beta chains kept. Rows matching on CDR3 protein sequence are summarized as one entry with the most common DNA and genes. The V and J calls and clone size are TCRdb's, not the authors'. The table for this sample lists roughly 250,000 distinct CDR3 sequences; roughly 14% of them were counted only once. Roughly 14% of the sample goes to the ten largest clones.

The CDR3 runs 12 amino acids, cysteine and phenylalanine included. The retained sequence is limited to the CDR3, 36 bases, with the frame set at the first base. CDR1 SGHTA and CDR2 FQGTGA were looked up in the germline V gene. V lost 0 bases and J lost 12 bases, and the count of bases not matched to a germline gene is 4. The source of this sequence is a woman in her thirties or forties with Graves' hyperthyroidism that later progressed to Graves' ophthalmopathy. The sample consisted of blood. The chain is made from TRBV7-3 and TRBJ1-1, with 7 bases matching TRBD1. The nucleotide sequence is TGTGCCAGCAGCTTAACAGGGGGCGAAACTTTCTTT. This encodes CASSLTGGETFF. With all but the CDR3 taken from the reference TRBV7-3 and TRBJ1-1 genes, the full variable domain is: GAGVSQTPSNKVTEKGKYVELRCDPISGHTALYWYRQSLGQGPEFLIYFQGTGAADDSGLPNDRFFAVRPEGSVSTLKIQRTERGDSAVYLCASSLTGGETFFGQGTRLTVV.